These T cell receptor beta chains were read from a single sample in a study of graft-versus-host responses after intestinal transplantation. No antigen is known for these receptors. Clones were read by immunoSEQ multiplex PCR, and TCRdb kept only the in-frame ones, dropping some. The sample holds tens of thousands of clones, 83% seen once. The sequencing here drew on unstimulated CD8+ T cells sorted from spleen or lymph node cells, taken before intestinal transplant. All receptors come from a human donor who received an intestinal transplant. Each CDR3 is given with its conserved first and last residue. A D gene is named only where the DNA matches it firmly. Rows may omit the clone size; those that give it use once, few, many or a size class.

CDR3nt | CDR3aa | j_gene | len | v_gene | d_gene | abundance
TGTGCCAGCAGCCAAGGACTAGCGGGAGTTAGTGGTGATACGCAGTATTTT | CASSQGLAGVSGDTQYF | TRBJ2-3 | 17 | TRBV13 | TRBD2 | -
TGTGCCAGCAGTTTCCTGTGGCAGGGATCCTACAATGAGCAGTTCTTC | CASSFLWQGSYNEQFF | TRBJ2-1 | 16 | TRBV27 | - | -
TGTGCCAGCAGTTCGACCGTAGCCAAAAACATTCAGTACTTC | CASSSTVAKNIQYF | TRBJ2-4 | 14 | TRBV6-5 | - | -
TGTGCCAGTAGTGGGCCGGGACAGGCTCTCAATCAGCCCCAGCATTTT | CASSGPGQALNQPQHF | TRBJ1-5 | 16 | TRBV19 | TRBD1 | once
TGTGCCAGCAGTGACGGACGGCAGAACACTGAAGCTTTCTTT | CASSDGRQNTEAFF | TRBJ1-1 | 14 | TRBV6-5 | - | -
TGTGCCACCAGCAGTCAGGGGGACACTGAAGCTTTCTTT | CATSSQGDTEAFF | TRBJ1-1 | 13 | TRBV15 | TRBD1 | -
TGTGCCAGCAGCGGTGGGGGGCCAAGAGAGACCCAGTACTTC | CASSGGGPRETQYF | TRBJ2-5 | 14 | TRBV11-3 | - | -
TGCAGCGTTGAAGAGGGGCGGGAGAGGGACACCGGGGAGCTGTTTTTT | CSVEEGRERDTGELFF | TRBJ2-2 | 16 | TRBV29-1 | TRBD2 | -
TGTGCCAGCAGCTTGACAGGGCAGGGCTCCTACGAGCAGTACTTC | CASSLTGQGSYEQYF | TRBJ2-7 | 15 | TRBV7-9 | TRBD1 | -
TGTGCCAGCAGTGCACGGACTAACAATGAGCAGTTCTTC | CASSARTNNEQFF | TRBJ2-1 | 13 | TRBV27 | - | -
TGTGCCAGCAGTGGAGGGAATGAGCAGTTCTTC | CASSGGNEQFF | TRBJ2-1 | 11 | TRBV2 | - | -
TGTGCCAGCAGTTTATCCGGGACAGCTCCCTACGAGCAGTACTTC | CASSLSGTAPYEQYF | TRBJ2-7 | 15 | TRBV27 | TRBD1 | -
TGTGCCAGCAGTGGCCCACTTCGGGAAAAACTGTTTTTT | CASSGPLREKLFF | TRBJ1-4 | 13 | TRBV2 | - | -
TGTGCCAGCAGTTTATGGGGACAGGGCTCCTACAATGAGCAGTTCTTC | CASSLWGQGSYNEQFF | TRBJ2-1 | 16 | TRBV28 | TRBD1 | -
TGCGCCAGCAGTGACAGGGTCTACTCCTACAATGAGCAGTTCTTC | CASSDRVYSYNEQFF | TRBJ2-1 | 15 | TRBV10-1 | - | few
TGTGCCAGCAGTGCCCAGGGGAAACTGTTTTTT | CASSAQGKLFF | TRBJ1-4 | 11 | TRBV27 | - | -
TGCGCCAGCAGGGGGGAAGGGATTGCAACTAACTATGGCTACACCTTC | CASRGEGIATNYGYTF | TRBJ1-2 | 16 | TRBV10-2 | - | -
TGTGCCAGCAGTCACGGGACAGGAGTCCCCCCTGAAGCTTTCTTT | CASSHGTGVPPEAFF | TRBJ1-1 | 15 | TRBV6-5 | TRBD1 | -
TGCGCCAGCAGCCAAGATACCGCTACTTATGAAAAACTGTTTTTT | CASSQDTATYEKLFF | TRBJ1-4 | 15 | TRBV4-1 | - | -
TGTGCCATCAGTGACAGAAAGCGGGAGGCACAGTACGAGCAGTACTTC | CAISDRKREAQYEQYF | TRBJ2-7 | 16 | TRBV10-3 | TRBD2 | -
TGCGCCAGCAGCGACAGTATCAATTCACCCCTCCACTTT | CASSDSINSPLHF | TRBJ1-6 | 13 | TRBV10-2 | - | -
TGTGCCAGCAGCCATTCTAGCGGGAGCCCTCGGGAGACCCAGTACTTC | CASSHSSGSPRETQYF | TRBJ2-5 | 16 | TRBV13 | TRBD2 | -
TGCGCCAGCAGCCAAGACCCAGGGTGGAGTGGCTACACCTTC | CASSQDPGWSGYTF | TRBJ1-2 | 14 | TRBV4-1 | - | once
TGTGCCACCAGCAGAGATCGTGGGGAGACCCAGTACTTC | CATSRDRGETQYF | TRBJ2-5 | 13 | TRBV15 | - | few
TGTGCCAGCAGCGTCGGGACAGGGGGCATTCAAGATACGCAGTATTTT | CASSVGTGGIQDTQYF | TRBJ2-3 | 16 | TRBV9 | TRBD1 | -
TGTGCCAGCAGCTTAGCGGGGACTAGCGGGATGTACAATGAGCAGTTCTTC | CASSLAGTSGMYNEQFF | TRBJ2-1 | 17 | TRBV7-6 | TRBD2 | -
TGTGCCAGCACCGGACAGGGTTATTGGGAGCAGTTCTTC | CASTGQGYWEQFF | TRBJ2-1 | 13 | TRBV25-1 | TRBD1 | -
TGTGCCAGCTCACCACCGACATGGCTCCCTAACTATGGCTACACCTTC | CASSPPTWLPNYGYTF | TRBJ1-2 | 16 | TRBV18 | - | -